Each of the 27 T cell receptor beta chains below was sequenced from the same sample in a study of identical twins. One entry per CDR3 protein results from TCRdb running MiXCR on the 5' RACE reads. The sample consists of 400,000 to 600,000 distinct CDR3 sequences, around 20% of them appearing once. The same data also went into a second study, on yellow fever vaccine responses in identical twins.

Source material: CD4+ T cells sorted from blood. The receptors originated from a woman younger than 35 in good health.

The rearrangement links TRBV11-2 to TRBJ2-3; 11 nucleotides match TRBD2. This CDR3 has 16 residues. J gave up 1 base and V 5 bases, and 5 bases lay outside the gene matches. Germline V gene lookup returns CDR1 SGHAT and CDR2 FQNNGV. CDR3 coding DNA: TGTGCCAGCAGCCCCATACTAGCGGGGGGCACAGATACGCAGTATTTT. Residues: CASSPILAGGTDTQYF.

On this clonotype itself: The junction shows a germline mismatch at one end, possibly a read error. The chain couples TRBV12-3 or TRBV12-4 to TRBJ1-3; D is ambiguous. The CDR3 covers 10 residues. This CDR3 reads CATSGNTIYF. CDR3 DNA sequence: TGTGCCACCAGTGGAAACACCATATATTTT.

This clonotype was counted ten times or more. The rearrangement uses TRBV12-3 or TRBV12-4 and TRBJ1-6; D is unresolved. The CDR3 loop spans 16 amino acids. V was trimmed by 3 bases and J by 0 bases, leaving 9 bases between them. DNA for the CDR3: TGTGCCAGCAGTTTGGGCGGGAGCTCCTATAATTCACCCCTCCACTTT. Amino acids: CASSLGGSSYNSPLHF.

This clonotype was recorded a few times. V gene TRBV3-1 combines with J gene TRBJ2-7; TRBD2 matches 7 bases. The germline CDR1 and CDR2 sequences are LGHDT and YNNKEL (reference sequence). V lost 0 bases and J lost 3; bases outside the gene matches: 8. This CDR3 has 16 amino acids. The CDR3 DNA sequence: TGTGCCAGCAGCCAAGATCTGTCGGGCGGGAGCTACGAGCAGTACTTC. Translating gives CASSQDLSGGSYEQYF.

This clonotype was detected a few times. This chain connects TRBV2 to TRBJ1-4; no clear D gene. The CDR3 contains 15 residues. V was clipped by 4 bases and J by 4 bases, with 13 bases between them. CDR1 is SNHLY, CDR2 FYNNEI, per germline. Here the CDR3 reads CASSALTGVNEKLFF. In DNA, the CDR3 is TGTGCCAGCAGTGCCTTGACGGGAGTTAATGAAAAACTGTTTTTT. Combining the CDR3 with reference TRBV2 and TRBJ1-4 gives the whole variable domain EPEVTQTPSHQVTQMGQEVILRCVPISNHLYFYWYRQILGQKVEFLVSFYNNEISEKSEIFDDQFSVERPDGSNFTLKIRSTKLEDSAMYFCASSALTGVNEKLFFGSGTQLSVL.

The table lists this clonotype with a few counts. The gene calls are TRBV5-5 and TRBJ1-1; D is ambiguous. CDR1 and CDR2 (germline): SGHKS, YYEKEE (reference sequence). The CDR3 consists of 15 residues. Trimming removed 0 bases at V and 6 bases at J, with 15 bases between. The CDR3 sequence is CASSLGLGNKPEAFF. CDR3 sequence (DNA): TGTGCCAGCAGCTTGGGGTTAGGGAACAAACCTGAAGCTTTCTTT.

To note about this clonotype: One end of the junction is discordant with germline, which a read error may explain. The V and J genes are TRBV18 and TRBJ1-2, with TRBD1 identical over 7 bases. CDR1 and CDR2 (germline): KGHSH, LQKENI. This CDR3 has 14 residues. CDR3 DNA: TGTGCCAGCTCACCGACAGGGACTAACGATGGCTACACCTTC. This encodes CASSPTGTNDGYTF.

This clonotype was seen a few times. J is TRBJ2-1 and V is TRBV5-1; 10 bases map to TRBD1. Germline V gene data show CDR1 as SGHRS and CDR2 as YFSETQ. The CDR3 is 16 amino acids. V shed 0 bases and J 1 base; nucleotides not matched to a gene: 1. The CDR3 is CASSLGQGASYNEQFF. In nucleotides, the CDR3 is TGCGCCAGCAGCTTGGGACAGGGGGCTTCCTACAATGAGCAGTTCTTC.

The gene calls are TRBV4-2 and TRBJ1-2; TRBD1 might be the D (6 bases). From germline, CDR1 is LGHNA and CDR2 YNFKEQ. The CDR3 has 15 amino acids. The ends were cut back, 1 base at V and 2 bases at J, with 11 bases in the middle. The CDR3 region has the DNA TGTGCCAGCAGCCAAGCCACAGGGCCCAACTATGGCTACACCTTC. Encoded protein: CASSQATGPNYGYTF.

This chain links TRBV28 with TRBJ2-2; tentatively, D is TRBD2 (5 bases). Deletions cut 7 bases from V and 0 bases from J, with 15 bases between. The CDR3 has 16 amino acids. From germline, CDR1 is MDHEN and CDR2 SYDVKM. The CDR3 DNA is TGTGCCAGCATTTCCAGCGGAGGCCCGAACACCGGGGAGCTGTTTTTT. This codes for CASISSGGPNTGELFF.

This clonotype has a handful of counts. The V call is TRBV4-2, the J call TRBJ2-1; 8 bases agree with TRBD2. CDR3 length equals 15 residues. The V segment lost 5 bases and the J segment 3 bases; nucleotides outside the gene matches: 6. CDR1 and CDR2 from the germline V gene are LGHNA and YNFKEQ. This chain's CDR3 is CASSETSVDYNEQFF. DNA of the CDR3: TGTGCCAGCAGCGAGACTAGCGTAGACTACAATGAGCAGTTCTTC.

The rearrangement uses TRBV6-5 and TRBJ2-5; TRBD2 is a possible D gene (5 bases). The ends were cut back, 0 bases at V and 5 bases at J, with 13 bases in the middle. Germline CDR1 MNHEY, CDR2 SVGAGI. The CDR3 sequence is 15 residues long. Written as DNA, the CDR3 is TGTGCCAGCAGTTACTCGCGGGTTTTGGGGGAGACCCAGTACTTC. This encodes CASSYSRVLGETQYF.

This CDR3 is CASSQGYHNEQFF. CDR3 DNA sequence: TGTGCCAGCAGCCAAGGATATCACAATGAGCAGTTCTTC. The rearrangement links TRBV3-1 to TRBJ2-1; D unclear. With 1 base removed from V and 5 bases from J, the gap between germline ends came to 6 bases. CDR1 is LGHDT and CDR2 is YNNKEL in the germline V gene (reference sequence). The CDR3 contains 13 residues.

The chain employs TRBV9 and TRBJ2-7; 7 nucleotides align to TRBD2. Germline V lookup: CDR1 SGDLS, CDR2 YYNGEE. V lost 0 bases and J lost 7; bases outside the gene matches: 10. The CDR3 spans 15 residues. In DNA, the CDR3 is TGTGCCAGCAGCGTAGCGGGCATGGCGGGAGAGGAGCAGTACGTC. This translates into CASSVAGMAGEEQYV.

The chain joins TRBV2 to TRBJ2-1; 9 nucleotides align to TRBD2. This CDR3 spans 14 amino acids. The germline V gene has CDR1 SNHLY and CDR2 FYNNEI. With V trimmed by 2 bases and J by 10 bases, 6 bases remained unmatched. CDR3 sequence: CASSETLAGREQFF. CDR3 sequence (DNA): TGTGCCAGCAGTGAAACGCTAGCGGGAAGAGAGCAGTTCTTC.

The chain is built from TRBV15 and TRBJ2-5; 11 nucleotides agree with TRBD2. The CDR3 extends over 16 amino acids. With 1 base clipped from V and 5 bases from J, the junction kept 6 bases outside the gene matches. The germline CDR1 and CDR2 sequences are LNHNV and YYDKDF (reference sequence). The CDR3 bases are TGTGCCACCAGCAGAGTTAGCGGGGGGGCCTTGGAGACCCAGTACTTC. It encodes CATSRVSGGALETQYF. Together with reference TRBV15 and TRBJ2-5, the CDR3 gives the full variable domain: DAMVIQNPRYQVTQFGKPVTLSCSQTLNHNVMYWYQQKSSQAPKLLFHYYDKDFNNEADTPDNFQSRRPNTSFCFLDIRSPGLGDTAMYLCATSRVSGGALETQYFGPGTRLLVL.

This clonotype showed up just a few times. The J gene is TRBJ2-2, the V gene TRBV9; 7 bases match TRBD1. The CDR3 extends over 15 amino acids. Germline V CDR1 and CDR2: SGDLS, YYNGEE. V was clipped by 5 bases and J by 0 bases; unmatched bases: 4. This CDR3 is CASRAGGTNTGELFF. The CDR3 region has the DNA TGTGCCAGCAGAGCAGGGGGAACGAACACCGGGGAGCTGTTTTTT.

This chain connects TRBV5-1 to TRBJ2-7; 8 nucleotides line up with TRBD2. The V and J ends lost 4 bases and 5 bases, in that order; junction bases with no gene match: 8. The CDR3 contains 14 residues. Germline V gives CDR1 SGHRS, CDR2 YFSETQ. As DNA, the CDR3 is TGCGCCAGCAGCCCATTAGCGGGAACCAACGAGCAGTACTTC. Its translation is CASSPLAGTNEQYF.

This chain uses TRBV5-1 with TRBJ2-3; TRBD2 agrees at 8 bases. This CDR3 has 14 residues. Germline CDR1 SGHRS, CDR2 YFSETQ. V lost 6 bases to trimming and J lost 4 bases; unmatched junction nucleotides: 7. CDR3 loop: CASKLAGWADTQYF. CDR3 nucleotides: TGCGCCAGCAAGCTAGCGGGTTGGGCAGATACGCAGTATTTT.

This clonotype was counted a few times. The chain joins TRBV10-3 to TRBJ2-7, with 9 bases identical to TRBD2. V was pared by 10 bases and J by 4 bases, with 11 bases of the junction left unmatched. In germline, CDR1 is ENHRY, CDR2 SYGVKD. This CDR3 contains 14 residues. The CDR3 DNA follows: TGTGCCAGTAGGGCGGGACTAGCAGCTTACGAGCAGTACTTC. This codes for CASRAGLAAYEQYF.

This clonotype appeared a few times. V gene TRBV24-1 combines with J gene TRBJ2-2; D uncertain. The CDR3 sequence is 16 residues long. The V end was cut by 4 bases, the J end by 4 bases, with 15 bases between. Germline V CDR1 and CDR2: KGHDR, SFDVKD. CDR3 coding DNA: TGTGCCACCAGTGACCGAGGTTCTACAGTCACCGGGGAGCTGTTTTTT. Protein product: CATSDRGSTVTGELFF.

The rearrangement joins TRBV28 to TRBJ1-2; TRBD1 is a possible D gene (5 bases). The CDR3 extends over 10 amino acids. Germline V lookup: CDR1 MDHEN, CDR2 SYDVKM. The CDR3 coding sequence is TGTGCTTCGGGGGGGAATGGCTACACCTTC. Protein sequence: CASGGNGYTF.

This clonotype came up many times. The V call is TRBV25-1, the J call TRBJ2-5; 7 bases fit TRBD2. V lost 5 bases to trimming and J lost 3 bases; unmatched junction nucleotides: 9. The CDR3 runs to 15 residues. Germline values: CDR1 MGHDK, CDR2 SYGVNS. The CDR3 loop is CASSSRVGREETQYF. CDR3 coding DNA: TGTGCCAGCAGTTCCCGGGTAGGGAGGGAAGAGACCCAGTACTTC.

The genes are TRBV20-1 and TRBJ1-5; possible D gene TRBD1, 5 bases. Per germline, CDR1 DFQATT and CDR2 SNEGSKA (reference sequence). The CDR3 runs 15 residues. Between the trimmed V and J ends, which lost 0 bases and 4 bases, there was a span of 13 bases. Here the CDR3 reads CSARDLMGENQPQHF. The CDR3 DNA is TGCAGTGCTAGAGATCTTATGGGGGAGAATCAGCCCCAGCATTTT.

This clonotype has just a few counts. The chain uses TRBV5-5 and TRBJ2-1; 8 nucleotides line up with TRBD1. In germline, CDR1 is SGHKS, CDR2 YYEKEE (reference sequence). The CDR3 is 15 residues long. V shed 9 bases, J shed 6 bases, and the junction held 14 bases outside the gene matches. This CDR3 is CATALDRATFNEQFF. CDR3 in DNA: TGTGCCACCGCCCTGGACAGGGCCACTTTCAATGAGCAGTTCTTC.

There are a few counts of this clonotype. The CDR3 bases are TGTGCCAGCTCACCCTATGACCGGGGGGACGAGCAGTACGTC. It yields the protein CASSPYDRGDEQYV. V is TRBV18 and J is TRBJ2-7; 7 positions match TRBD2. Trimming took 3 bases from V and 5 from J; bases not matched to a gene: 7. The CDR3 spans 14 residues. Germline CDR1 is KGHSH and CDR2 is LQKENI.

The V and J genes are TRBV6-1 and TRBJ1-1; no clear D. Germline V lookup: CDR1 MNHNS, CDR2 SASEGT. V was shortened by 7 bases and J by 5 bases, with 11 bases between the two germline ends. The CDR3 is 12 amino acids. In nucleotides, the CDR3 is TGTGCCAGCAATCGGGGAGGTACTGAAGCTTTCTTT. Protein sequence: CASNRGGTEAFF.